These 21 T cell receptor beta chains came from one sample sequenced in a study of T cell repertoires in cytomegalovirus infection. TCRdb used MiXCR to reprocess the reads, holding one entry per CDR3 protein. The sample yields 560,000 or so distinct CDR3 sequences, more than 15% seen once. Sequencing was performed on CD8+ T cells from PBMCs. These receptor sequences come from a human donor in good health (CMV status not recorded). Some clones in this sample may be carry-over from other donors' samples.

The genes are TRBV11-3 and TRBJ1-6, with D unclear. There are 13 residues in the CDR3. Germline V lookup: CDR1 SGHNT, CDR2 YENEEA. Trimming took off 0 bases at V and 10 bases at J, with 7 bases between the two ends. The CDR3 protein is CASSLDGGSPLHF. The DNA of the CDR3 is TGTGCCAGCAGCTTAGATGGAGGGTCACCCCTCCACTTT.

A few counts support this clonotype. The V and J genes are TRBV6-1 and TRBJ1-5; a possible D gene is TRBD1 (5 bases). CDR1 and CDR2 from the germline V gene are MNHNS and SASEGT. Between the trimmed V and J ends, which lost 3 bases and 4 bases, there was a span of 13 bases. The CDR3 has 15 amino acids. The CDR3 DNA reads TGTGCCAGCAGTGAGGAGGGGTTACGGAATCAGCCCCAGCATTTT. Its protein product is CASSEEGLRNQPQHF.

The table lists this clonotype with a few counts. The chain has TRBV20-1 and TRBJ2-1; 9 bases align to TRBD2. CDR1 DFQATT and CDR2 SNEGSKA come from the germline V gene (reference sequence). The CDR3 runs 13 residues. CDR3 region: CSPLAGAPNEQFF. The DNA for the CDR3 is TGCAGCCCCTTAGCGGGGGCCCCCAATGAGCAGTTCTTC.

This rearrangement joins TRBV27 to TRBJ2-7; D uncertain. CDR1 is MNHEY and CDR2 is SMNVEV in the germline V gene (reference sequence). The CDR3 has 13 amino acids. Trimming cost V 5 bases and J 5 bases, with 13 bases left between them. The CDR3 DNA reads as TGTGCCAGCAGTCCCCTGAGAGCCGACGAGCAGTACTTC. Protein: CASSPLRADEQYF.

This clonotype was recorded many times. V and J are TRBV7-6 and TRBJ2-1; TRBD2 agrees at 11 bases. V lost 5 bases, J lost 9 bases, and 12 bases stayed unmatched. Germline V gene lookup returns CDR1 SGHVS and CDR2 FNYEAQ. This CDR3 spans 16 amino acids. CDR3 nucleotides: TGTGCCAGCAGCCGGCCTACTAGCGGGGGTGGGGCTGAGCAGTTCTTC. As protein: CASSRPTSGGGAEQFF.

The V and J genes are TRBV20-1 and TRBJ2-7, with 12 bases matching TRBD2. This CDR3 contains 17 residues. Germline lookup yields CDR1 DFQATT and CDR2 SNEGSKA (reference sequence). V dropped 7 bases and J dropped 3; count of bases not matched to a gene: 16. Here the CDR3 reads CSVPGLAGISSFYEQYF. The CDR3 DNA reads TGCAGTGTCCCGGGACTAGCGGGCATCTCCAGCTTCTACGAGCAGTACTTC.

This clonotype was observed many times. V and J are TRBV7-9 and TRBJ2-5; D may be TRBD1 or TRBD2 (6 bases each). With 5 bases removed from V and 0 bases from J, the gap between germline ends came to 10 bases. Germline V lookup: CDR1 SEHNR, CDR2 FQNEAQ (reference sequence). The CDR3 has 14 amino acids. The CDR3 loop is CASSGRGDQETQYF. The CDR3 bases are TGTGCCAGCAGCGGAAGGGGGGACCAAGAGACCCAGTACTTC.

CDR3 in amino acids: CASSLATGSSEQYF. The DNA for the CDR3 is TGCGCCAGCAGCTTGGCCACCGGGAGTAGTGAGCAGTACTTC. The genes are TRBV5-1 and TRBJ2-7, with D possibly being TRBD2 (6 bases). This CDR3 contains 14 residues. Between the trimmed V and J ends, which lost 0 bases and 7 bases, there was a span of 14 bases. CDR1 and CDR2 (germline): SGHRS, YFSETQ.

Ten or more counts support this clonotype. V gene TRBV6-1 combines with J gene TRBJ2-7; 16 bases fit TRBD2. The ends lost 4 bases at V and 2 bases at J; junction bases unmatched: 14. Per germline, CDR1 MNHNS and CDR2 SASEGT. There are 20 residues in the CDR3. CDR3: CASSAYPGLAGGIGPYEQYF. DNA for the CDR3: TGTGCCAGCAGTGCCTACCCGGGACTAGCGGGAGGGATTGGTCCCTACGAGCAGTACTTC.

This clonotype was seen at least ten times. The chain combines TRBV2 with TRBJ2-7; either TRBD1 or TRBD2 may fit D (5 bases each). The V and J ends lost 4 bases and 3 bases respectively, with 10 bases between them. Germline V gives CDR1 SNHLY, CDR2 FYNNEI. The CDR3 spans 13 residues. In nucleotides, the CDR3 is TGTGCCAGCAGTGTCGGGACGGACTACGAGCAGTACTTC. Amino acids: CASSVGTDYEQYF.

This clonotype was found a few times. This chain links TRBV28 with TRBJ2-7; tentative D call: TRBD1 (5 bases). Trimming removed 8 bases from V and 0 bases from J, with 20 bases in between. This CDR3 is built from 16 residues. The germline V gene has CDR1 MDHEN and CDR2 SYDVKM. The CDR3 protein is CASVPSSRAFSYEQYF. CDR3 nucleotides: TGTGCCAGCGTCCCATCCTCCAGGGCCTTCTCCTACGAGCAGTACTTC.

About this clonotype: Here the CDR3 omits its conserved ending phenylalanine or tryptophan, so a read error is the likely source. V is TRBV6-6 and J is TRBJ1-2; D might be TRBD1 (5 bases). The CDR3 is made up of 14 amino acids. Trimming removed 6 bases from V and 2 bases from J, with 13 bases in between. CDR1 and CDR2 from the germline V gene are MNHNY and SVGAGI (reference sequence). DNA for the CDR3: TGTGCCAGCAGGTGGTTTGAGGGGAACTATGGCTACACCTTA. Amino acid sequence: CASRWFEGNYGYTL.

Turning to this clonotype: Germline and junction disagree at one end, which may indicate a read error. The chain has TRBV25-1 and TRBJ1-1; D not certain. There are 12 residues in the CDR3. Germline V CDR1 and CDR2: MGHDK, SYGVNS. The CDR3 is CASRSWDTEASF. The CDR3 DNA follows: TGTGCCAGCCGGAGCTGGGATACTGAAGCTTCCTTT.

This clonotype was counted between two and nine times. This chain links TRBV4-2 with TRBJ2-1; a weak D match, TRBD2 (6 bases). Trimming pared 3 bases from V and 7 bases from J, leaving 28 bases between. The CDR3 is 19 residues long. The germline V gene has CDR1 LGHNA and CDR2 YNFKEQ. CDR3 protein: CASSHHLASGSVTGNEQFF. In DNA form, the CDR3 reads TGTGCCAGCAGCCATCATCTAGCGAGCGGCTCGGTGACGGGGAATGAGCAGTTCTTC.

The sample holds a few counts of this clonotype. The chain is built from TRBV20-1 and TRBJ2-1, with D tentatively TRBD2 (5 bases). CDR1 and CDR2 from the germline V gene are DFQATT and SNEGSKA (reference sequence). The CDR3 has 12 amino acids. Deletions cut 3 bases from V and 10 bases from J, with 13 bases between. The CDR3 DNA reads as TGCAGTGCTAGGTCCACTAGTAACGAGCAGTTCTTC. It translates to CSARSTSNEQFF.

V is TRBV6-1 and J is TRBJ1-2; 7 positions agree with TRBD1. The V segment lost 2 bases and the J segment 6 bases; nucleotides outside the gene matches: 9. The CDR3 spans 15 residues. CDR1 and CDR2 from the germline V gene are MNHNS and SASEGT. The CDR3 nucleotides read TGTGCCAGCAGTGAAAGGGTTGGAGGGGGCGATGGCTACACCTTC. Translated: CASSERVGGGDGYTF.

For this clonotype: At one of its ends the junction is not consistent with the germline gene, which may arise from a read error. As DNA, the CDR3 is TGTGCTAGCAGCTCCTACAGGGACCCCCAAGAGACCCAGTACTTC. This gives the protein CASSSYRDPQETQYF. The chain carries TRBV7-7 and TRBJ2-5, with D possibly TRBD1 on 6 matching bases. The V gene's germline CDR1 is SSHAT and CDR2 FNYEAQ (reference sequence). The CDR3 spans 15 residues.

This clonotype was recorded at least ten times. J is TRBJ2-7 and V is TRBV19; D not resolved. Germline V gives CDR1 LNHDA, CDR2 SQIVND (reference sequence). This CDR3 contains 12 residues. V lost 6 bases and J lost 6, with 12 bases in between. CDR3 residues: CASRSHSREQYF. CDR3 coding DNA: TGTGCCAGTAGGTCGCACTCTCGCGAGCAGTACTTC.

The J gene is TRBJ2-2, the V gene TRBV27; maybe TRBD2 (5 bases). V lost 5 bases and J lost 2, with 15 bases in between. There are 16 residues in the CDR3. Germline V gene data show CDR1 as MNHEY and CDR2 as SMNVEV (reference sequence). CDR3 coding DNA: TGTGCCAGCAGTCCCCACCAGCGGCTCAACACCGGGGAGCTGTTTTTT. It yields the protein CASSPHQRLNTGELFF.

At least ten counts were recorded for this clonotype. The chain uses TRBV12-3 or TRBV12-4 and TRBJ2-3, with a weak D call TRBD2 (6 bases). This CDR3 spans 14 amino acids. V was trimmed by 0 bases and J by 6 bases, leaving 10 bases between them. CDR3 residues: CASSLAREEDTQYF. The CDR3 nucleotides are TGTGCCAGCAGTTTAGCGCGGGAAGAGGATACGCAGTATTTT.

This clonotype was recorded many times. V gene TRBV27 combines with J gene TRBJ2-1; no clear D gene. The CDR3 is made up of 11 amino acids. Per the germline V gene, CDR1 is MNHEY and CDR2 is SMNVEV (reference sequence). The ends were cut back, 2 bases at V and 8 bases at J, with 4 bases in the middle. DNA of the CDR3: TGTGCCAGCAGTTTAGCCCATGAGCAGTTCTTC. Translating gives CASSLAHEQFF.